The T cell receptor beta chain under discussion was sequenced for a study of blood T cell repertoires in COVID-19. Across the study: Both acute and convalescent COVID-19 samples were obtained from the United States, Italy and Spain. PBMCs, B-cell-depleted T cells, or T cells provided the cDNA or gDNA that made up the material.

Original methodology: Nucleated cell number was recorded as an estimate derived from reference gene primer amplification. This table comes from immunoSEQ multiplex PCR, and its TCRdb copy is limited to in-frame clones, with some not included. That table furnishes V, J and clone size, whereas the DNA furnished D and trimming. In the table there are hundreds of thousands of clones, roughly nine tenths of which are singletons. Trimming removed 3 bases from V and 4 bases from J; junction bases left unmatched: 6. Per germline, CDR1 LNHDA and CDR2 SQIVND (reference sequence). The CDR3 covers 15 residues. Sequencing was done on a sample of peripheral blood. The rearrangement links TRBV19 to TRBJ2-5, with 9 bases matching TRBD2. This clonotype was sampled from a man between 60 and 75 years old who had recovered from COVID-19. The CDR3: CASSIAGGPGETQYF. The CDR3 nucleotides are TGTGCCAGTAGTATTGCGGGAGGGCCGGGAGAGACCCAGTACTTC. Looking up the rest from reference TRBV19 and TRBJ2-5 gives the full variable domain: DGGITQSPKYLFRKEGQNVTLSCEQNLNHDAMYWYRQDPGQGLRLIYYSQIVNDFQKGDIAEGYSVSREKKESFPLTVTSAQKNPTAFYLCASSIAGGPGETQYFGPGTRLLVL.